What follows are 21 T cell receptor beta chains derived from one specimen sequenced in a study of blood T cell repertoires in COVID-19. Profiling relied on immunoSEQ multiplex PCR, and the TCRdb table lists in-frame clones only, not all of them. Among approximately 85,000 clones listed, about 81% were seen once. The material sequenced was peripheral blood. The origin of the receptors is a human donor in a cohort sampled during active COVID-19.

CDR3 sequence: CASSESSSNTEAFF. The CDR3 region has the DNA TGCGCCAGCAGTGAGTCGTCGTCGAACACTGAAGCTTTCTTT. The genes are TRBV10-2 and TRBJ1-1, with D hard to call. Looked up from germline, CDR1 is WSHSY and CDR2 is SAAADI. Trimming shortened V by 0 bases and J by 1 base, and 6 bases separated the two germline ends. This CDR3 contains 14 residues.

This clone has just one count. The chain links TRBV20-1 to TRBJ2-7; 8 bases fit TRBD1. The CDR3 runs 14 residues. V shed 3 bases and J 5 bases; nucleotides not matched to a gene: 9. CDR1 DFQATT and CDR2 SNEGSKA come from the germline V gene (reference sequence). The CDR3 bases are TGCAGTGCTAGTCAGGACAGGGCCTTCAACGAGCAGTACTTC. It yields the protein CSASQDRAFNEQYF.

This rearrangement joins TRBV4-3 to TRBJ1-4, with a tentative D call TRBD1 (6 bases). The ends were cut back, 1 base at V and 4 bases at J, with 16 bases in the middle. CDR3 size: 17 residues. CDR1 and CDR2 from the germline V gene are LGHNA and YSLEER. The CDR3 region has the DNA TGCGCCAGCAGCCAAGTGGGCTTCACAGGGAGTAATGAAAAACTGTTTTTT. It codes for CASSQVGFTGSNEKLFF.

The chain combines TRBV3-1 (or the pseudogene TRBV3-2) with TRBJ1-4; D not resolved. This CDR3 is 16 amino acids long. Germline V gives CDR1 LGHDT, CDR2 YNNKEL (reference sequence). The V gene lost 4 bases and the J gene lost 1 base, with 13 bases spanning the gap. The CDR3 is CASSPDAEKTNEKLFF. For the CDR3, the DNA is TGTGCCAGCAGCCCCGACGCGGAGAAAACTAATGAAAAACTGTTTTTT.

V and J are TRBV18 and TRBJ1-2, with D hard to call. Germline V gene lookup returns CDR1 KGHSH and CDR2 LQKENI. CDR3 size: 16 residues. Trimming shortened V by 3 bases and J by 7 bases, and 21 bases separated the two germline ends. This CDR3 is CASSPATPRSTGGYTF. In DNA, the CDR3 is TGTGCCAGCTCACCTGCCACCCCTCGGTCCACGGGTGGCTACACCTTC.

The chain combines TRBV5-1 with TRBJ1-4; maybe TRBD1 (5 bases). Germline CDR1 and CDR2: SGHRS and YFSETQ. The CDR3 runs to 12 residues. V was clipped by 4 bases and J by 8 bases, with 9 bases between them. The CDR3 spells CASSHGGEKLFF. The CDR3 nucleotides read TGCGCCAGCAGCCATGGGGGGGAAAAACTGTTTTTT.

The chain joins TRBV6-4 to TRBJ1-1; D gene ambiguous. In germline, CDR1 is MRHNA, CDR2 SNTAGT. This CDR3 is 14 amino acids long. The V end was cut by 1 base, the J end by 0 bases, with 6 bases between. CDR3 loop: CASSDWALNTEAFF. CDR3 bases: TGTGCCAGCAGTGACTGGGCTTTGAACACTGAAGCTTTCTTT.

This sequence joins TRBV19 and TRBJ2-5, with D possibly matching TRBD1 (6 bases). This CDR3 has 15 amino acids. Germline-derived CDR1 and CDR2 are LNHDA and SQIVND (reference sequence). V lost 6 bases and J 0 bases, leaving 14 bases between the germline ends. CDR3 coding DNA: TGTGCCAGTAGGAAGACAGGCCCAAACCAAGAGACCCAGTACTTC. As protein: CASRKTGPNQETQYF.

The chain has TRBV6-5 and TRBJ2-7; 13 bases map to TRBD2. Germline values: CDR1 MNHEY, CDR2 SVGAGI. The CDR3 contains 16 residues. V gave up 2 bases and J gave up 2 bases; unmatched junction bases: 3. The CDR3 bases are TGTGCCAGCAGTTACGAACTAGCGGGGGGGCCCTACGAGCAGTACTTC. Translating it yields CASSYELAGGPYEQYF.

The chain employs TRBV29-1 and TRBJ1-2, with 9 bases identical to TRBD1. CDR1 and CDR2 (germline): SQVTM, ANQGSEA. This CDR3 has 19 residues. V shed 7 bases and J 5 bases; nucleotides not matched to a gene: 26. CDR3 protein: CSALSYRGRIIRADYGYTF. The CDR3 DNA follows: TGCAGCGCCCTCTCATACAGGGGGCGGATTATCCGGGCGGATTATGGCTACACCTTC.

With respect to this clone: The missing conserved phenylalanine or tryptophan at the end of this CDR3 makes a read error likely. The chain couples TRBV5-1 to TRBJ1-2; the D is unclear. The ends were cut back, 7 bases at V and 4 bases at J, with 14 bases in the middle. This CDR3 has 13 residues. Germline V gives CDR1 SGHRS, CDR2 YFSETQ. Written as DNA, the CDR3 is TGCGCCAGCGACGACGGGGAGGGCTATGGCTACACCCTC. Residues: CASDDGEGYGYTL.

This clone was recorded only once. This chain connects TRBV20-1 to TRBJ1-2; D gene uncertain. Germline CDR1 and CDR2: DFQATT and SNEGSKA (reference sequence). The CDR3 is made up of 11 amino acids. V lost 3 bases, J lost 3 bases, and 5 bases lay in between. The CDR3 loop is CSASADYGYTF. The CDR3, as DNA: TGCAGTGCTAGCGCGGACTATGGCTACACCTTC.

The chain combines TRBV12-5 with TRBJ2-5; 12 positions match TRBD1. V trimming: 2 bases; J trimming: 5 bases; junction bases outside the gene matches: 9. The CDR3 covers 17 residues. From germline, CDR1 is LGHNT and CDR2 FRNRAP. CDR3 coding DNA: TGTGCTAGTGGTTTGTCACGGGACAGGGGGCGAGAGGAGACCCAGTACTTC. As protein: CASGLSRDRGREETQYF.

This chain links TRBV3-1 (or the pseudogene TRBV3-2) with TRBJ2-7; TRBD1 aligns across 8 bases. Germline lookup yields CDR1 LGHDT and CDR2 YNNKEL (reference sequence). With V trimmed by 4 bases and J by 1 base, 6 bases remained unmatched. The CDR3 totals 15 residues. The DNA of the CDR3 is TGTGCCAGCAGCCGCCGGAGACAGGGGTCCTACGAGCAGTACTTC. This sequence encodes CASSRRRQGSYEQYF.

The chain has TRBV5-1 and TRBJ2-7; no clear D gene. The V end was cut by 4 bases, the J end by 2 bases, with 13 bases between. CDR1 SGHRS and CDR2 YFSETQ come from the germline V gene. CDR3 length equals 14 residues. The CDR3 sequence is CASSPRLGTYEQYF. CDR3 coding DNA: TGCGCCAGCAGCCCCCGACTTGGAACCTACGAGCAGTACTTC.

This clone was seen a single time. The rearrangement joins TRBV6-1 to TRBJ2-2; a weak D match, TRBD2 (6 bases). V was clipped by 4 bases and J by 3 bases, with 15 bases between them. The CDR3 has 16 amino acids. Germline values: CDR1 MNHNS, CDR2 SASEGT. This CDR3 is CASSGRGGLDTGELFF. The CDR3 nucleotides read TGTGCCAGCAGTGGGCGAGGAGGGTTGGACACCGGGGAGCTGTTTTTT.

The chain couples TRBV7-2 to TRBJ2-5; TRBD1 matches 9 bases. The CDR3 is made up of 14 amino acids. Germline V CDR1 and CDR2: SGHTA, FQGNSA. The junction had 3 bases not matched to a gene; V was cut back by 3 bases and J by 4 bases. In nucleotides, the CDR3 is TGTGCCAGCAGCTTGAGGACAGGGGTAGAGACCCAGTACTTC. It encodes CASSLRTGVETQYF.

This sequence joins TRBV6-5 and TRBJ2-7; D may be TRBD2 (6 bases). The CDR3 is 12 amino acids. V was shortened by 4 bases and J by 4 bases, with 8 bases between the two germline ends. From germline, CDR1 is MNHEY and CDR2 SVGAGI. CDR3 DNA sequence: TGTGCCAGCAGTTGGGGAGGATACGAGCAGTACTTC. Residues: CASSWGGYEQYF.

The chain combines TRBV4-2 with TRBJ1-6; the D gene is possibly TRBD1 (5 bases). Germline CDR1 LGHNA, CDR2 YNFKEQ. The germline V and J ends were trimmed by 4 bases and 3 bases, with 10 bases remaining between them. This CDR3 contains 15 residues. CDR3 nucleotide sequence: TGTGCCAGCAGCCCCTCAGGGAACTATAATTCACCCCTCCACTTT. It translates to CASSPSGNYNSPLHF.

This chain links TRBV5-1 with TRBJ2-3; tentatively, D is TRBD1 (6 bases). The germline CDR1 and CDR2 sequences are SGHRS and YFSETQ. Trimming removed 1 base at V and 6 bases at J, with 9 bases between. The CDR3 has 13 amino acids. As DNA, the CDR3 is TGCGCCAGCAGCTTGCGTCAGGGGGATACGCAGTATTTT. Translated, it gives CASSLRQGDTQYF.

The V call is TRBV5-1, the J call TRBJ1-6, with 7 bases lining up with TRBD1. V trimming: 3 bases; J trimming: 7 bases; junction bases outside the gene matches: 7. Germline loops: CDR1 SGHRS, CDR2 YFSETQ. The CDR3 loop spans 15 amino acids. In DNA, the CDR3 is TGCGCCAGCAGCTCCGTTGACAGGGAAAATTCACCCCTCCACTTT. Protein: CASSSVDRENSPLHF.